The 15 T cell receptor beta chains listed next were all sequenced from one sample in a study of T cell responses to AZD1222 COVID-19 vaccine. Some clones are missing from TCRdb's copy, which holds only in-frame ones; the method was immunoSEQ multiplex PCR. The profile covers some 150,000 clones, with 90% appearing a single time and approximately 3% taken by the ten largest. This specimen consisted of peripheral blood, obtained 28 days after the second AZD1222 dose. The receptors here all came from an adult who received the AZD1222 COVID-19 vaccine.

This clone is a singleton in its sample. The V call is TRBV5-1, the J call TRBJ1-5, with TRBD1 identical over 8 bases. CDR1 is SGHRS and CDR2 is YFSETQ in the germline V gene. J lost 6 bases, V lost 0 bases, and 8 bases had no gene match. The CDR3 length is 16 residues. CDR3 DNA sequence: TGCGCCAGCAGCTTGGGAGGGCAGGGGGCAAGTCAGCCCCAGCATTTT. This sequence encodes CASSLGGQGASQPQHF.

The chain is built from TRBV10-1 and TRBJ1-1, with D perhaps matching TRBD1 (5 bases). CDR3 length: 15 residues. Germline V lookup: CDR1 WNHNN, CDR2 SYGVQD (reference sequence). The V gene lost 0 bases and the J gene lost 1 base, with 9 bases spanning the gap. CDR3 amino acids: CASSESVGENTEAFF. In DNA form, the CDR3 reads TGCGCCAGCAGTGAGTCGGTAGGGGAGAACACTGAAGCTTTCTTT.

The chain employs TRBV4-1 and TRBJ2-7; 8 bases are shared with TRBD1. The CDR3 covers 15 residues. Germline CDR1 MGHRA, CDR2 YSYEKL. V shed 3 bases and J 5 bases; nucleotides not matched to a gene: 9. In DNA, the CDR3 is TGCGCCAGCAGCCACCCCGGCACAGGGGGTAACGAGCAGTACTTC. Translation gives CASSHPGTGGNEQYF.

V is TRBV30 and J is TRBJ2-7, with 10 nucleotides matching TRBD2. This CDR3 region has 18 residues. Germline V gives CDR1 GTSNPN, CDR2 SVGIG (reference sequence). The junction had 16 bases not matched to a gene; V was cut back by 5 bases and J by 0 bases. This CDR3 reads CAWEKILAGSLTSYEQYF. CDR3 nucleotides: TGTGCCTGGGAGAAAATACTAGCGGGATCGTTGACCTCCTACGAGCAGTACTTC. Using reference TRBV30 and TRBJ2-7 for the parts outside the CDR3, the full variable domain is SQTIHQWPATLVQPVGSPLSLECTVEGTSNPNLYWYRQAAGRGLQLLFYSVGIGQISSEVPQNLSASRPQDRQFILSSKKLLLSDSGFYLCAWEKILAGSLTSYEQYFGPGTRLTVT.

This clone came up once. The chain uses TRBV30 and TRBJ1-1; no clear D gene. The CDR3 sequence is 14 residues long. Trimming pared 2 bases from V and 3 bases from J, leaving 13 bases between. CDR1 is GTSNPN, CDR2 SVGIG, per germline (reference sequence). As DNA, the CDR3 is TGTGCCTGGAGTCCCGACAACGGGTACACTGAAGCTTTCTTT. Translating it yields CAWSPDNGYTEAFF.

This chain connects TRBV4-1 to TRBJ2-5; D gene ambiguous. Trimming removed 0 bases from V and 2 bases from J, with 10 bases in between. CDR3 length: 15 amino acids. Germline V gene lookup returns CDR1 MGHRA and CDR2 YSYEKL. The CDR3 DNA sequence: TGCGCCAGCAGCCAAGAAGGTAGCAGACAAGAGACCCAGTACTTC. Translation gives CASSQEGSRQETQYF.

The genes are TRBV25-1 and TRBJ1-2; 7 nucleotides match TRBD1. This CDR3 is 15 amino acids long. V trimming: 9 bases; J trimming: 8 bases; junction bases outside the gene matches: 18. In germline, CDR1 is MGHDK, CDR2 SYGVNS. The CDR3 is CARAVRSGTDVGYTF. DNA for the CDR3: TGTGCCAGGGCGGTTAGATCCGGGACAGACGTCGGCTACACCTTC.

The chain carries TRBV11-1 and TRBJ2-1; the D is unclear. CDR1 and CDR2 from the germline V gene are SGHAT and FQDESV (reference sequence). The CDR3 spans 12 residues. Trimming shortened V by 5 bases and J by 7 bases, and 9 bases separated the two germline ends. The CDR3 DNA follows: TGTGCCAGCAGCCAAAGTCGGAATGAGCAGTTCTTC. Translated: CASSQSRNEQFF. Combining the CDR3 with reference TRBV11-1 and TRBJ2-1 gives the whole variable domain EAEVAQSPRYKITEKSQAVAFWCDPISGHATLYWYRQILGQGPELLVQFQDESVVDDSQLPKDRFSAERLKGVDSTLKIQPAELGDSAMYLCASSQSRNEQFFGPGTRLTVL.

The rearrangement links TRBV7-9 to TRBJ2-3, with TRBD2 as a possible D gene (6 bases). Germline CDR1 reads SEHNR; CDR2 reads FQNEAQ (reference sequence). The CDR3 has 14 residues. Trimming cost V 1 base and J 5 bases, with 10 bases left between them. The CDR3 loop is CASSLVEGIDTQYF. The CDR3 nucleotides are TGTGCCAGCAGCTTAGTGGAGGGGATAGATACGCAGTATTTT. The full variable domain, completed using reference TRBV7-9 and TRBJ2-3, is DTGVSQNPRHKITKRGQNVTFRCDPISEHNRLYWYRQTLGQGPEFLTYFQNEAQLEKSRLLSDRFSAERPKGSFSTLEIQRTEQGDSAMYLCASSLVEGIDTQYFGPGTRLTVL.

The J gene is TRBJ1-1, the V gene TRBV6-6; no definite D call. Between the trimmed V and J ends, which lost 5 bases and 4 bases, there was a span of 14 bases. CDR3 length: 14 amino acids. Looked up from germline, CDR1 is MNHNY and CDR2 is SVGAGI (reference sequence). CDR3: CASSPLGYSTEAFF. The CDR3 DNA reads TGTGCCAGCAGTCCCCTCGGGTATAGCACTGAAGCTTTCTTT.

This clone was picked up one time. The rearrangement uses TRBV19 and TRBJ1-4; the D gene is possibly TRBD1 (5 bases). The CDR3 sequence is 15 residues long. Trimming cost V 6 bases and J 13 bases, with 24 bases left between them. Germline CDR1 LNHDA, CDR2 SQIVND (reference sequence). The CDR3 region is CASRTTGRETRGLFF. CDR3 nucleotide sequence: TGTGCCAGTAGGACCACGGGACGGGAAACAAGGGGACTGTTTTTT.

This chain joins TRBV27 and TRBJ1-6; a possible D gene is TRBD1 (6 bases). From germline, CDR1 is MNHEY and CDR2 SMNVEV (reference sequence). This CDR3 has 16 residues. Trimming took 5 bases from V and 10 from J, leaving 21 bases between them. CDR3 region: CASSLQGSGRGSPLHF. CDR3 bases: TGTGCCAGCAGTCTCCAGGGTTCGGGGAGGGGGTCACCCCTCCACTTT.

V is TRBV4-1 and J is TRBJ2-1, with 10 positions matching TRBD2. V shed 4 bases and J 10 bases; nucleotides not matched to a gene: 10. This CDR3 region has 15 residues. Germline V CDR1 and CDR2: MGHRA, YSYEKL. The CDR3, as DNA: TGCGCCAGCAGCCTTGGACTAGCGGCGAGCGGCGAGCAGTTCTTC. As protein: CASSLGLAASGEQFF.

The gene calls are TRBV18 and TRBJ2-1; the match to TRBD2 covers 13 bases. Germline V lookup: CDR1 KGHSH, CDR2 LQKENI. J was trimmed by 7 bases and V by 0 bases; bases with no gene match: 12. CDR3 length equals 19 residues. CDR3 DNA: TGTGCCAGCTCACCACCCCTGGGACTAGCGGGATATGGGAGTAATGAGCAGTTCTTC. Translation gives CASSPPLGLAGYGSNEQFF.

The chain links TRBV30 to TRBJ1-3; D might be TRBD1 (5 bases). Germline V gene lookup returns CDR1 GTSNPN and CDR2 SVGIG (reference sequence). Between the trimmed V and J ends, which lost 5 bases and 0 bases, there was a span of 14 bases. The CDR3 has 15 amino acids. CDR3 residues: CAWSGRSSSGNTIYF. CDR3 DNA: TGTGCCTGGTCGGGACGGTCGAGCTCTGGAAACACCATATATTTT. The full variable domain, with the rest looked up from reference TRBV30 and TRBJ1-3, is SQTIHQWPATLVQPVGSPLSLECTVEGTSNPNLYWYRQAAGRGLQLLFYSVGIGQISSEVPQNLSASRPQDRQFILSSKKLLLSDSGFYLCAWSGRSSSGNTIYFGEGSWLTVV.